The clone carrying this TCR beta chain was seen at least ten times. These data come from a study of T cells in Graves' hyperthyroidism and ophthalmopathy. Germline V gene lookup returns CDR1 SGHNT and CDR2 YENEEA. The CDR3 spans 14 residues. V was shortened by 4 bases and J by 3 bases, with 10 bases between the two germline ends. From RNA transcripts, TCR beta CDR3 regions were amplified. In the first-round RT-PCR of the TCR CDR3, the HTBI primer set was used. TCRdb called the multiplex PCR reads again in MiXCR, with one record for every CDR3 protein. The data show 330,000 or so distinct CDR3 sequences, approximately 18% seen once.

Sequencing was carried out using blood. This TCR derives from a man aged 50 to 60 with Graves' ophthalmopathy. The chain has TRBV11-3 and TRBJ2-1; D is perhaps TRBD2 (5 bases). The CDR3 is CASSSDGNYNEQFF. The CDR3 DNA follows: TGTGCCAGCAGCTCCGACGGGAACTACAATGAGCAGTTCTTC.